A single sample gave rise to the 9 T cell receptor beta chains below, sequenced in a study of CD8 T cells in Susac syndrome. After extraction with the RNeasy kit, roughly 0.5 to 1 ug of the RNA was reverse transcribed using random hexamers. TCRdb reanalysed the immunoSEQ multiplex PCR reads using MiXCR and keeps one entry per CDR3 protein. Of roughly 130,000 distinct CDR3 sequences in the sample, 96% were seen once. Sample: CD4+ T cells from PBMCs. These TCRs come from a human donor with Susac syndrome.

The chain uses TRBV4-1 and TRBJ2-5; 10 bases fit TRBD1. The CDR3 extends over 16 amino acids. Looked up from germline, CDR1 is MGHRA and CDR2 is YSYEKL. The junction had 7 bases not matched to a gene; V was cut back by 1 base and J by 5 bases. CDR3 amino acids: CASSQATGGGRETQYF. The CDR3, as DNA: TGCGCCAGCAGCCAAGCGACAGGGGGCGGAAGGGAGACCCAGTACTTC.

This chain links TRBV5-4 with TRBJ2-3; TRBD1 or TRBD2 may be the D gene (5 bases each). V was shortened by 4 bases and J by 5 bases, with 17 bases between the two germline ends. CDR3 size: 15 residues. Germline loops: CDR1 SGHNT, CDR2 YYREEE (reference sequence). The CDR3 reads CASSRARGGGDTQYF. CDR3 nucleotide sequence: TGTGCCAGCAGCCGCGCGAGGGGTGGAGGAGATACGCAGTATTTT. Drawing the rest from reference TRBV5-4 and TRBJ2-3, the complete variable domain is ETGVTQSPTHLIKTRGQQVTLRCSSQSGHNTVSWYQQALGQGPQFIFQYYREEENGRGNFPPRFSGLQFPNYSSELNVNALELDDSALYLCASSRARGGGDTQYFGPGTRLTVL.

V and J are TRBV19 and TRBJ1-1, with 7 bases lining up with TRBD1. Germline V gene sequence: CDR1 LNHDA, CDR2 SQIVND (reference sequence). Unmatched junction bases numbered 4, after V lost 3 bases and J lost 6 bases. The CDR3 has 13 amino acids. The chain's CDR3 is CASSIHRGAEAFF. DNA of the CDR3: TGTGCCAGTAGTATTCACAGGGGCGCTGAAGCTTTCTTT.

This rearrangement joins TRBV28 to TRBJ2-1; tentative D call: TRBD2 (6 bases). This CDR3 comprises 16 residues. V was clipped by 5 bases and J by 8 bases, with 22 bases between them. The germline V gene encodes CDR1 MDHEN and CDR2 SYDVKM. The DNA for the CDR3 is TGTGCCAGCAGTCCCCTCTTTGGGGGAGGTCACGATGAGCAGTTCTTC. It encodes CASSPLFGGGHDEQFF.

The V gene is TRBV7-9, the J gene TRBJ2-7; no clear D gene. In germline, CDR1 is SEHNR, CDR2 FQNEAQ (reference sequence). V was clipped by 8 bases and J by 4 bases, with 9 bases between them. The CDR3 is 11 residues long. The CDR3 sequence: CASADTYEQYF. The CDR3 region has the DNA TGTGCCAGCGCCGACACTTACGAGCAGTACTTC.

The J gene is TRBJ2-7, the V gene TRBV5-1; D is uncertain. Germline CDR1 is SGHRS and CDR2 is YFSETQ. The germline V and J ends were trimmed by 5 bases and 5 bases, with 11 bases remaining between them. This CDR3 has 12 residues. For the CDR3, the DNA is TGCGCCAGCAGAGGGCAGTGGAACGAGCAGTACTTC. Protein: CASRGQWNEQYF.

The CDR3 DNA reads as TGTGCCAGCAGCCAAGATTCTCAGATTTACAATGAGCAGTTCTTC. It translates to CASSQDSQIYNEQFF. V and J are TRBV3-1 and TRBJ2-1, with D unclear. The CDR3 has 15 amino acids. The germline V gene has CDR1 LGHDT and CDR2 YNNKEL (reference sequence). V lost 0 bases and J 4 bases, leaving 10 bases between the germline ends.

The rearrangement links TRBV30 to TRBJ1-3; 9 bases match TRBD1. Germline trimming cut 2 bases from V and 4 bases from J; bases unmatched to any gene: 6. This CDR3 has 15 amino acids. Germline-derived CDR1 and CDR2 are GTSNPN and SVGIG (reference sequence). CDR3 sequence: CAWSTGQGKGNTIYF. CDR3 bases: TGTGCCTGGAGTACCGGACAGGGGAAAGGAAACACCATATATTTT.

The chain combines TRBV10-3 with TRBJ2-2; D not resolved. The V end was cut by 8 bases, the J end by 4 bases, with 17 bases between. This CDR3 region has 15 residues. Germline lookup yields CDR1 ENHRY and CDR2 SYGVKD. The CDR3 here is CAIRRDGQGTGELFF. CDR3 DNA sequence: TGTGCCATCCGTCGAGATGGGCAAGGCACCGGGGAGCTGTTTTTT.